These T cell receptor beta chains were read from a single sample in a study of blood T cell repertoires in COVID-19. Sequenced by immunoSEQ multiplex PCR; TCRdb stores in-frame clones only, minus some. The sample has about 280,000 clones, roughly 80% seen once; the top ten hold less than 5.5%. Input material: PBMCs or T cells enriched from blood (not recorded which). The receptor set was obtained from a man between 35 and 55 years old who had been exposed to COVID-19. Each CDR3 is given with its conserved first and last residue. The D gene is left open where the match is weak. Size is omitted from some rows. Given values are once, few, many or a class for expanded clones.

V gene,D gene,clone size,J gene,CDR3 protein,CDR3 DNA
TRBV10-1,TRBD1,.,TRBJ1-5,CASSEPGQLCQPQHF,TGCGCCAGCAGTGAGCCGGGACAGCTTTGTCAGCCCCAGCATTTT
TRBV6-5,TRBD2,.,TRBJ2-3,CASSTSGRLNTQYF,TGTGCCAGCAGTACAAGCGGGAGGTTGAATACGCAGTATTTT
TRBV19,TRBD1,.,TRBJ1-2,CASSSISPDRAYGYTF,TGTGCCAGTAGTTCGATCTCCCCGGACAGGGCCTATGGCTACACCTTC
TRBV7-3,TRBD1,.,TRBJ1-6,CASSRDRLNSPLHF,TGTGCCAGCAGCCGGGACAGACTTAATTCACCCCTCCACTTT
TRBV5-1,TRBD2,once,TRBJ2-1,CASSSTSAGYDEQFF,TGCGCCAGCAGCTCCACTAGCGCTGGCTATGATGAGCAGTTCTTC
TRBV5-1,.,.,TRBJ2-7,CASSLELGEQYF,TGCGCCAGCAGCTTGGAACTTGGCGAGCAGTACTTC
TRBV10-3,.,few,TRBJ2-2,CATRSRDGELFF,TGTGCCACCCGGTCCCGTGACGGGGAGCTGTTTTTT
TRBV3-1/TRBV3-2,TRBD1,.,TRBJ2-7,CASSQEGTGSEQYF,TGTGCCAGCAGCCAAGAAGGGACAGGGTCCGAGCAGTACTTC
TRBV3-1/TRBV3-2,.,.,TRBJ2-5,CASDPGPGLRGETQYF,TGTGCCAGCGACCCAGGGCCAGGGCTAAGGGGAGAGACCCAGTACTTC
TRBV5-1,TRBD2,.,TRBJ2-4,CASSLVAGVAKNIQYF,TGCGCCAGCAGCTTGGTAGCGGGAGTAGCCAAAAACATTCAGTACTTC
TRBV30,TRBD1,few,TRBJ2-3,CAWDRGGTDTQYF,TGTGCCTGGGACAGGGGCGGGACAGATACGCAGTATTTT
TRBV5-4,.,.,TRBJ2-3,CASSLAGALTDTQYF,TGTGCCAGCAGCTTAGCAGGGGCCCTCACAGATACGCAGTATTTT
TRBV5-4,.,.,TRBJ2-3,CASSRKGDGDTQYF,TGTGCCAGCAGCCGAAAAGGGGATGGAGATACGCAGTATTTT
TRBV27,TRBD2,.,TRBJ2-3,CASSLSASGSPPDTQYF,TGTGCCAGCAGTTTATCGGCTAGCGGGAGTCCCCCAGATACGCAGTATTTT
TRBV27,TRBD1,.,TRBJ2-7,CASSFRDRGGEQYF,TGTGCCAGCAGTTTCCGGGACAGGGGTGGCGAGCAGTACTTC
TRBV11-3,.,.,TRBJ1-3,CASRLRRDGNTIYF,TGTGCCAGCAGACTCCGCAGGGATGGAAACACCATATATTTT
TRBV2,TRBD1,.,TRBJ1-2,CASSLIQGAGGYTF,TGTGCCAGCAGTTTGATACAGGGGGCTGGTGGCTACACCTTC
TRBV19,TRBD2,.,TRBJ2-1,CATRGGEQFF,TGTGCCACCCGGGGGGGTGAGCAGTTCTTC
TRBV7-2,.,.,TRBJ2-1,CASSSGVHEQFF,TGTGCCAGCAGCTCAGGGGTCCATGAGCAGTTCTTC
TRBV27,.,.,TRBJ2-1,CASSWHNEQFF,TGTGCCAGCAGTTGGCACAATGAGCAGTTCTTC
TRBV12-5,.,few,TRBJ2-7,CASGFRSEQYF,TGTGCTAGTGGTTTTCGGTCCGAGCAGTACTTC
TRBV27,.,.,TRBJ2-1,CASRPATRLHEQFF,TGTGCCAGCAGACCGGCGACTAGACTCCATGAGCAGTTCTTC
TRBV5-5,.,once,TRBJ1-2,CASSLVGASTGYTF,TGTGCCAGCAGCTTGGTGGGGGCGTCTACCGGCTACACCTTC
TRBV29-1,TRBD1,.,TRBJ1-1,CSVEGQGSTEAFF,TGCAGCGTTGAAGGACAGGGAAGCACTGAAGCTTTCTTT